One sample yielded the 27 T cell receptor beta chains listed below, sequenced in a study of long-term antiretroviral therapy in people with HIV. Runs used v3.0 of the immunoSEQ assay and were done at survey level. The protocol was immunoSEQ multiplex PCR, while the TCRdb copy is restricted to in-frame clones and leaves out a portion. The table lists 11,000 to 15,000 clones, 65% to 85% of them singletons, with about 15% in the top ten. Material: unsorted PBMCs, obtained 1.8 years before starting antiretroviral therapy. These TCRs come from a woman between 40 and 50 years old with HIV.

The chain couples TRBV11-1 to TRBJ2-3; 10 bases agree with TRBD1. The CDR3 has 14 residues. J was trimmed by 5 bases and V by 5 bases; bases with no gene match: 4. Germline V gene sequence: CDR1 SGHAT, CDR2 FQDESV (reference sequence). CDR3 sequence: CASSVGTGEDTQYF. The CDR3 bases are TGTGCCAGCAGCGTAGGGACAGGGGAAGATACGCAGTATTTT.

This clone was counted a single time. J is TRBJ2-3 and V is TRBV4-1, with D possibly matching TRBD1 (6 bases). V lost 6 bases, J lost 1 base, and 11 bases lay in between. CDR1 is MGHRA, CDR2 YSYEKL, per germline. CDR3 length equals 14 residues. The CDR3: CASRPGDRTDTQYF. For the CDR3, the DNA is TGCGCCAGCAGACCAGGGGACCGCACAGATACGCAGTATTTT.

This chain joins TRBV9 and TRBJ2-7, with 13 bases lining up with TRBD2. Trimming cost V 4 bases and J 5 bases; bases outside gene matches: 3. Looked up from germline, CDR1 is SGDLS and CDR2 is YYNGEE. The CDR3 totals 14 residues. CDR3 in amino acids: CASSTGTSGNEQYF. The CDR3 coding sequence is TGTGCCAGCAGCACCGGGACTAGCGGGAACGAGCAGTACTTC.

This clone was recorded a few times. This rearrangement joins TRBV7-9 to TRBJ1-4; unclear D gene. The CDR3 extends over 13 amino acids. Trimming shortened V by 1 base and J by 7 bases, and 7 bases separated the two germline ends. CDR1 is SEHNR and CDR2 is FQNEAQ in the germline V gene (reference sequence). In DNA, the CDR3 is TGTGCCAGCAGCTTAGGTTGGAGTGAAAAACTGTTTTTT. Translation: CASSLGWSEKLFF.

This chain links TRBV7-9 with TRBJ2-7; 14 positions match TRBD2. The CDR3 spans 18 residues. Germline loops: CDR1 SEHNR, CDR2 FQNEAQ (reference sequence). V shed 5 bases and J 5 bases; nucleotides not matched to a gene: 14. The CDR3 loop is CASSLGLYGTSGSHEQYF. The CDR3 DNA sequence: TGTGCCAGCAGCCTAGGCCTGTACGGGACTAGCGGGAGCCACGAGCAGTACTTC.

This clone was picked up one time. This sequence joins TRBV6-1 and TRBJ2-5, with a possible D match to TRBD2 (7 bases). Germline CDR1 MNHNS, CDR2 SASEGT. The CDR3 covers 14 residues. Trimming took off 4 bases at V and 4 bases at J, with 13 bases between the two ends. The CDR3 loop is CASSGGGAGETQYF. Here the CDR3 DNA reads TGTGCCAGCAGTGGAGGGGGGGCGGGAGAGACCCAGTACTTC.

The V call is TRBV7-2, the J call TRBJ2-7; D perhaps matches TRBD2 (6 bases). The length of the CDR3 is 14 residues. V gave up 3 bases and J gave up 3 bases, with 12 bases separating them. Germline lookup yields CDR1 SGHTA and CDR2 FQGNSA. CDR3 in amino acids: CASSLGGAYYEQYF. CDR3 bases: TGTGCCAGCAGCTTGGGCGGGGCCTACTACGAGCAGTACTTC.

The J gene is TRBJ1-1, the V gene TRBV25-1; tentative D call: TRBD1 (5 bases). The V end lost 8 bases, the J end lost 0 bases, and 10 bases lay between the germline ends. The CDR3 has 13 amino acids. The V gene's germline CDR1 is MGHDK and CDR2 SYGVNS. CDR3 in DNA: TGTGCCAGCTGGGGACGGATGAACACTGAAGCTTTCTTT. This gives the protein CASWGRMNTEAFF.

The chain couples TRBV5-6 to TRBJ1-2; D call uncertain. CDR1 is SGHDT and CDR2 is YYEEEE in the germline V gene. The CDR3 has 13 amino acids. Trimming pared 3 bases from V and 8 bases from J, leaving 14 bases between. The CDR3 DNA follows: TGTGCCAGCAGCTCCCCCGCGGGTTGGGGCTACACCTTC. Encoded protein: CASSSPAGWGYTF.

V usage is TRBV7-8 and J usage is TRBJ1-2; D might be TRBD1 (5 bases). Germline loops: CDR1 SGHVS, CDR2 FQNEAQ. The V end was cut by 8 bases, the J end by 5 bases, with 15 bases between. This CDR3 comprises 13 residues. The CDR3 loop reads CASRQAPGYGYTF. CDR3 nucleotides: TGTGCCAGCCGCCAAGCCCCAGGGTATGGCTACACCTTC.

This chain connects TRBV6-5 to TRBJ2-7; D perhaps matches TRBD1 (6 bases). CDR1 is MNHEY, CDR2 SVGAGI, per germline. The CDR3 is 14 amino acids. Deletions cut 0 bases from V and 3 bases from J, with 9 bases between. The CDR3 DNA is TGTGCCAGCAGTTACTCCTCAGGGGACTACGAGCAGTACTTC. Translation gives CASSYSSGDYEQYF.

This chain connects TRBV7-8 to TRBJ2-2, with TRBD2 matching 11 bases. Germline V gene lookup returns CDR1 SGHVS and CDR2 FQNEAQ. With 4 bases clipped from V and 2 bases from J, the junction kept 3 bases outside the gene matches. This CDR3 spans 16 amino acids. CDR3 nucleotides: TGTGCCAGCAGCTCAGGGACTAGCGGAAACACCGGGGAGCTGTTTTTT. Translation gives CASSSGTSGNTGELFF.

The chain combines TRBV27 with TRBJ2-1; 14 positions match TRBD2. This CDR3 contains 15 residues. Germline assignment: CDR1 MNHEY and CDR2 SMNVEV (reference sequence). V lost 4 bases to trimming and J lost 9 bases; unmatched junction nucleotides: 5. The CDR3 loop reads CASSSGTSGRTEQFF. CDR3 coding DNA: TGTGCCAGCAGTTCCGGGACTAGCGGGAGAACTGAGCAGTTCTTC.

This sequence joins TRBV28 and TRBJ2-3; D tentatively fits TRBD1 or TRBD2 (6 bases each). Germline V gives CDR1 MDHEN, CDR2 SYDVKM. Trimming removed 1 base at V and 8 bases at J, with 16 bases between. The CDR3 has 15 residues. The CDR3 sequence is CASSLSGDISRTQYF. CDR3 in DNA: TGTGCCAGCAGTTTATCGGGGGACATTTCGCGTACGCAGTATTTT.

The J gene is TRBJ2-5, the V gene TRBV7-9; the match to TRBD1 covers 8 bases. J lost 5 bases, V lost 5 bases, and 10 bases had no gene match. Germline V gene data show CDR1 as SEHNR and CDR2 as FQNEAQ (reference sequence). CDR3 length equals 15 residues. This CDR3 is CASSPRTGSTETQYF. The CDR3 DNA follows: TGTGCCAGCAGCCCGCGGACAGGGTCGACGGAGACCCAGTACTTC.

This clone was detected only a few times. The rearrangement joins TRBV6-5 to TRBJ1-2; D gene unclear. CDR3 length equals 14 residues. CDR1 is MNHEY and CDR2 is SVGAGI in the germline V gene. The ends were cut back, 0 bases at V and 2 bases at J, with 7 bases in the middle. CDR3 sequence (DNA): TGTGCCAGCAGTTACTCGCGCAGCAACTATGGCTACACCTTC. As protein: CASSYSRSNYGYTF.

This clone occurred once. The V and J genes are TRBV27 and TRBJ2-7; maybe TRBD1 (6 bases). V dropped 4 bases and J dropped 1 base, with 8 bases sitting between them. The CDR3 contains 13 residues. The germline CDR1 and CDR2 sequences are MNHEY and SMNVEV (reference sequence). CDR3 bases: TGTGCCAGCAGTTCAGGACAGTCCTACGAGCAGTACTTC. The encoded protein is CASSSGQSYEQYF.

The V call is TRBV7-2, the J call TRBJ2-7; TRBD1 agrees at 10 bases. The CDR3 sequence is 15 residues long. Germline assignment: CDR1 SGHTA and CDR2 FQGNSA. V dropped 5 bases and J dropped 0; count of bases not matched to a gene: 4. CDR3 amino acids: CASSTTGGGSYEQYF. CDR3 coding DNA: TGTGCCAGCAGCACGACAGGGGGCGGCTCCTACGAGCAGTACTTC.

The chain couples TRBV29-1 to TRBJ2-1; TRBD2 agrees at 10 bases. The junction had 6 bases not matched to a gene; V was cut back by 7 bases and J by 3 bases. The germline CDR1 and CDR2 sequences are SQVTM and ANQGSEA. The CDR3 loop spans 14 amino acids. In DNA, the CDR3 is TGCAGCGCCGTTGGACTAGCGGACTACAATGAGCAGTTCTTC. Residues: CSAVGLADYNEQFF.

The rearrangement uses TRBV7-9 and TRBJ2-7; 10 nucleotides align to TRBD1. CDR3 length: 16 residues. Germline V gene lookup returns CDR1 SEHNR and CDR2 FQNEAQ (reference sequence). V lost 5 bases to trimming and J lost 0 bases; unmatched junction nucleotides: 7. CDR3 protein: CASSLGQGLISYEQYF. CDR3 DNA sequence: TGTGCCAGCAGCCTGGGACAGGGGCTGATCTCCTACGAGCAGTACTTC. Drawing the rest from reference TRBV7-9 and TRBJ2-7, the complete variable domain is DTGVSQNPRHKITKRGQNVTFRCDPISEHNRLYWYRQTLGQGPEFLTYFQNEAQLEKSRLLSDRFSAERPKGSFSTLEIQRTEQGDSAMYLCASSLGQGLISYEQYFGPGTRLTVT.

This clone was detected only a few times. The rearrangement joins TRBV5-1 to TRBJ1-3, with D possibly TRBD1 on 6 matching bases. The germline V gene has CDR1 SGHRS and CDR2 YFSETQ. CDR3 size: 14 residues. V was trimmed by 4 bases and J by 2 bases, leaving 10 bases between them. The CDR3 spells CASSDAGAGNTIYF. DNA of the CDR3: TGCGCCAGCAGCGACGCAGGGGCTGGAAACACCATATATTTT.

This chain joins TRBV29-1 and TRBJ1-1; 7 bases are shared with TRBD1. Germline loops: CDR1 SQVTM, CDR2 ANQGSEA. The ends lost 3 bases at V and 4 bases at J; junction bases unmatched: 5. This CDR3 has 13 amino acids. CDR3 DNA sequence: TGCAGCGTTGATAAGGGGGCAGGCACTGAAGCTTTCTTT. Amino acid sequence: CSVDKGAGTEAFF. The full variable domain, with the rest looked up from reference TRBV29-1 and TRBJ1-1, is SAVISQKPSRDICQRGTSLTIQCQVDSQVTMMFWYRQQPGQSLTLIATANQGSEATYESGFVIDKFPISRPNLTFSTLTVSNMSPEDSSIYLCSVDKGAGTEAFFGQGTRLTVV.

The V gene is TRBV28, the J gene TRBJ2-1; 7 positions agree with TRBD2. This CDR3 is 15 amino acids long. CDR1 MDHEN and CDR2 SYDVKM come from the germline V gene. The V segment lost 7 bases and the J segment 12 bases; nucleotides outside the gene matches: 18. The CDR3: CASTGLSGTLMRQFF. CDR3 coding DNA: TGTGCCAGCACGGGTTTAAGCGGGACCCTAATGAGGCAGTTCTTC. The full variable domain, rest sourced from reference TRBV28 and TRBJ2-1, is DVKVTQSSRYLVKRTGEKVFLECVQDMDHENMFWYRQDPGLGLRLIYFSYDVKMKEKGDIPEGYSVSREKKERFSLILESASTNQTSMYLCASTGLSGTLMRQFFGPGTRLTVL.

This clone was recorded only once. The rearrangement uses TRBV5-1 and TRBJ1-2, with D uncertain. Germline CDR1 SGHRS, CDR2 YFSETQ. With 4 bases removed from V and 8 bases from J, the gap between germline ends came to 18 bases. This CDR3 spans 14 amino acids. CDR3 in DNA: TGCGCCAGCAGCAGGCCCTCTGAGGGCTTAGGCTACACCTTC. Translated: CASSRPSEGLGYTF.

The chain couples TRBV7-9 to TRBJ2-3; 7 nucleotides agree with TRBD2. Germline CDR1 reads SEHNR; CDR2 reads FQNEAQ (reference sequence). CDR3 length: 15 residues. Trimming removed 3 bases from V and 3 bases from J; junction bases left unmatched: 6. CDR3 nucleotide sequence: TGTGCCAGCAGCTTCCAGGCGGGAGTTACAGATACGCAGTATTTT. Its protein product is CASSFQAGVTDTQYF. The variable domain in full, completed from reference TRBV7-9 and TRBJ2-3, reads DTGVSQNPRHKITKRGQNVTFRCDPISEHNRLYWYRQTLGQGPEFLTYFQNEAQLEKSRLLSDRFSAERPKGSFSTLEIQRTEQGDSAMYLCASSFQAGVTDTQYFGPGTRLTVL.

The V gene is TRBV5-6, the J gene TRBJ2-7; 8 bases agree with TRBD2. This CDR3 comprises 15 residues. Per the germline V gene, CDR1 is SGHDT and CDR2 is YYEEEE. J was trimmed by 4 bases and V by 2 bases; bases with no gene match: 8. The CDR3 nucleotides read TGTGCCAGCAGCTTACAGGGAACTAGCGGATACGAGCAGTACTTC. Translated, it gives CASSLQGTSGYEQYF.

The CDR3 is CAWSSGLNQPQHF. In DNA form, the CDR3 reads TGTGCCTGGAGTTCTGGGCTCAATCAGCCCCAGCATTTT. This chain uses TRBV30 with TRBJ1-5, with D hard to call. V was pared by 2 bases and J by 3 bases, with 8 bases between. CDR1 and CDR2 from the germline V gene are GTSNPN and SVGIG (reference sequence). CDR3 length: 13 amino acids.